One and the same sample provided the 15 T cell receptor beta chains below, sequenced in a study of blood T cell repertoires in COVID-19. Sequenced by immunoSEQ multiplex PCR; TCRdb stores in-frame clones only, minus some. Of some 450,000 clones in the sample, about nine tenths were seen once. What was sequenced was peripheral blood. The receptors were sampled from a woman aged 45-60 years with COVID-19, enrolled during active disease.

J is TRBJ2-7 and V is TRBV19, with 8 bases aligning to TRBD1. This CDR3 spans 14 amino acids. Germline CDR1 and CDR2: LNHDA and SQIVND (reference sequence). Germline trimming cut 7 bases from V and 5 bases from J; bases unmatched to any gene: 10. CDR3 in amino acids: CASTPRDRMNEQYF. The CDR3 nucleotides read TGTGCCAGTACCCCCAGGGACAGGATGAACGAGCAGTACTTC.

The chain has TRBV24-1 and TRBJ1-1, with D possibly being TRBD1 (5 bases). The length of the CDR3 is 12 residues. V lost 6 bases to trimming and J lost 3 bases, with 7 bases between them. Germline V gives CDR1 KGHDR, CDR2 SFDVKD. For the CDR3, the DNA is TGTGCCACCAGTAGGGGCGACACTGAAGCTTTCTTT. Translated, it gives CATSRGDTEAFF.

The rearrangement uses TRBV5-5 and TRBJ2-7; 7 nucleotides line up with TRBD1. The V and J ends lost 1 base and 3 bases, in that order; junction bases with no gene match: 4. Germline CDR1 is SGHKS and CDR2 is YYEKEE (reference sequence). This CDR3 region has 14 residues. The DNA for the CDR3 is TGTGCCAGCAGCTTGCCAGGGGGTGTCTACGAGCAGTACTTC. Amino acid sequence: CASSLPGGVYEQYF.

J is TRBJ1-2 and V is TRBV6-1; D is undetermined. Germline V gives CDR1 MNHNS, CDR2 SASEGT. V gave up 2 bases and J gave up 4 bases, with 11 bases separating them. The CDR3 runs to 14 residues. CDR3 nucleotides: TGTGCCAGCAGTGAAAATGGCGGAATCTATGGCTACACCTTC. Amino acids: CASSENGGIYGYTF.

V gene TRBV3-1 (or the pseudogene TRBV3-2) combines with J gene TRBJ1-2, with D tentatively TRBD1 (5 bases). CDR1 is LGHDT and CDR2 is YNNKEL in the germline V gene (reference sequence). Trimming cost V 4 bases and J 6 bases, with 18 bases left between them. CDR3 size: 15 residues. CDR3 in DNA: TGTGCCAGCAGCCCCGGGGGAGGGGCGGGGGATGGCTACACCTTC. Translation gives CASSPGGGAGDGYTF.

The J gene is TRBJ2-7, the V gene TRBV4-1; D possibly corresponds to TRBD1 (6 bases). CDR1 MGHRA and CDR2 YSYEKL come from the germline V gene. The length of the CDR3 is 15 residues. Trimming cost V 1 base and J 5 bases, with 15 bases left between them. CDR3 in amino acids: CASSQGQVSSNEQYF. CDR3 coding DNA: TGCGCCAGCAGCCAAGGACAGGTTTCGTCCAACGAGCAGTACTTC.

This chain joins TRBV4-1 and TRBJ2-7; 8 nucleotides line up with TRBD1. CDR3 length equals 14 residues. Germline loops: CDR1 MGHRA, CDR2 YSYEKL. Losses at the gene ends were 2 bases for V and 4 bases for J; bases not matched to a gene: 4. CDR3 loop: CASSQRQGRYEQYF. Written as DNA, the CDR3 is TGCGCCAGCAGCCAAAGACAGGGGCGGTACGAGCAGTACTTC.

This clone was seen only once. The V and J genes are TRBV28 and TRBJ2-7; possibly TRBD2 for D (5 bases). The CDR3 runs to 12 residues. V lost 5 bases to trimming and J lost 6 bases, with 11 bases between them. The germline V gene has CDR1 MDHEN and CDR2 SYDVKM. The CDR3 protein is CASSAAGPEQYF. DNA for the CDR3: TGTGCCAGCAGTGCCGCGGGCCCCGAGCAGTACTTC.

CDR3 sequence reads: CASSGDRTYNSYEQYF. DNA for the CDR3: TGTGCCAGCAGTGGTGATAGGACATATAATTCCTACGAGCAGTACTTC. The chain uses TRBV2 and TRBJ2-7; D may be TRBD1 (5 bases). The CDR3 has 16 residues. Trimming left V 4 bases short and J 1 base short, with 17 bases between. CDR1 is SNHLY, CDR2 FYNNEI, per germline.

The CDR3, as DNA: TGCGCCAGCAGCCCCTCGGGGACAGGGCCATCCTACGAGCAGTACTTC. Its translation: CASSPSGTGPSYEQYF. This sequence joins TRBV5-1 and TRBJ2-7, with 9 bases identical to TRBD1. CDR3 length equals 16 residues. CDR1 SGHRS and CDR2 YFSETQ come from the germline V gene. The V gene end was trimmed by 4 bases and the J gene end by 1 base; junction bases not matched to a gene: 9.

The rearrangement uses TRBV28 and TRBJ1-2; TRBD1 might be the D (6 bases). Trimming pared 1 base from V and 5 bases from J, leaving 11 bases between. The CDR3 is 14 residues long. Germline lookup yields CDR1 MDHEN and CDR2 SYDVKM. CDR3 bases: TGTGCCAGCAGTTTATCAGCAGGGGTTTATGGCTACACCTTC. Protein sequence: CASSLSAGVYGYTF.

The chain carries TRBV5-1 and TRBJ1-5, with D perhaps TRBD1 (6 bases). V lost 4 bases, J lost 8 bases, and 16 bases lay in between. Germline CDR1 is SGHRS and CDR2 is YFSETQ. This CDR3 has 14 residues. DNA of the CDR3: TGCGCCAGCAGCCCGACTGGACAGATTGAGCCCCAGCATTTT. This codes for CASSPTGQIEPQHF.

The chain has TRBV5-6 and TRBJ2-1; D perhaps matches TRBD2 (6 bases). Germline V gene data show CDR1 as SGHDT and CDR2 as YYEEEE. The CDR3 totals 12 residues. V lost 4 bases, J lost 9 bases, and 11 bases lay in between. CDR3 DNA sequence: TGTGCCAGCAGCGGAGGGCAGAGTGAGCAGTTCTTC. Translated, it gives CASSGGQSEQFF.

V is TRBV28 and J is TRBJ1-2; unclear D gene. Trimming removed 6 bases at V and 6 bases at J, with 20 bases between. Germline CDR1 MDHEN, CDR2 SYDVKM. There are 15 residues in the CDR3. CDR3 nucleotides: TGTGCCAGCAGGCCTTTTCCCAGAGGAGAAGATGGCTACACCTTC. This sequence encodes CASRPFPRGEDGYTF.

This clone was seen once. The chain has TRBV7-9 and TRBJ1-3; 10 bases agree with TRBD1. This CDR3 comprises 16 residues. In germline, CDR1 is SEHNR, CDR2 FQNEAQ (reference sequence). V lost 1 base and J lost 2; bases outside the gene matches: 2. The DNA of the CDR3 is TGTGCCAGCAGCTTAGGGGGGACAGGGGCTGGAAACACCATATATTTT. Amino acid sequence: CASSLGGTGAGNTIYF.